Listed below are T cell receptor beta chains from one sample, sequenced in a study of T cell repertoires in cytomegalovirus infection. These receptors' targets are unknown. TCRdb processed the reads anew with MiXCR; each CDR3 protein has one entry. Of about 310,000 distinct CDR3 sequences listed, 25% are singletons. The input for sequencing was cultured PBMCs, taken from culture after CMV antigen stimulation. The receptors stem from a human donor in good health (CMV status not recorded). Some clones in this sample may be carry-over from other donors' samples. The CDR3 runs from the conserved cysteine through the conserved F or W. Each record gives: J gene, D gene, V gene, clone size, CDR3 DNA, CDR3 protein. D genes are given only for firm matches. Expanded clones get a size class; other rows say once, few or many, or leave the size out.

J gene: TRBJ2-5; D gene: -; V gene: TRBV6-5; clone size: few; CDR3 DNA: TGTGCCAGCAGTTACATTTATCCGGGGTCCCAAGAGACCCAGTACTTC; CDR3 protein: CASSYIYPGSQETQYF
J gene: TRBJ2-7; D gene: TRBD2; V gene: TRBV6-6; clone size: -; CDR3 DNA: TGTGCCAGCAGTTACGGCGGGAGTCAAAACGAGCAGTACTTC; CDR3 protein: CASSYGGSQNEQYF
J gene: TRBJ2-5; D gene: -; V gene: TRBV4-2; clone size: -; CDR3 DNA: TGTGCCAGCAGCCAAGGTGCAGGGTCGAGCGAGACCCAGTACTTC; CDR3 protein: CASSQGAGSSETQYF
J gene: TRBJ2-3; D gene: TRBD2; V gene: TRBV6-1; clone size: few; CDR3 DNA: TGTGCCAGCAGTGCGCGTAGGACTAGCGGCACAGATACGCAGTATTTT; CDR3 protein: CASSARRTSGTDTQYF
J gene: TRBJ1-3; D gene: -; V gene: TRBV4-1; clone size: many; CDR3 DNA: TGCGCCAGCAGTCCTGGGCGGAGCTCTGGAAACACCATATATTTT; CDR3 protein: CASSPGRSSGNTIYF
J gene: TRBJ2-3; D gene: -; V gene: TRBV7-2; clone size: many; CDR3 DNA: TGTGCCAGCAGCCGAACCCCTCAACTTTACACAGATACGCAGTATTTT; CDR3 protein: CASSRTPQLYTDTQYF
J gene: TRBJ2-6; D gene: -; V gene: TRBV6-5; clone size: -; CDR3 DNA: TGTGCCAGCCTCACGAGGGCTGGGGCCAACGTCCTGACTTTC; CDR3 protein: CASLTRAGANVLTF
J gene: TRBJ1-1; D gene: -; V gene: TRBV6-2/TRBV6-3; clone size: many; CDR3 DNA: TGTGCCAGCAGCTCTGGGGGGGTCACTGAAGCTTTCTTT; CDR3 protein: CASSSGGVTEAFF
J gene: TRBJ2-4; D gene: -; V gene: TRBV7-6; clone size: -; CDR3 DNA: TGTGCCAGCAGCTTAGAAGGGGCCCGGGCCAAAAACATTCAGTACTTC; CDR3 protein: CASSLEGARAKNIQYF
J gene: TRBJ1-4; D gene: TRBD1; V gene: TRBV19; clone size: many; CDR3 DNA: TGTGCCAGTAGTATAGACGTACAGGGGGCCCACTCAGGGGAAAAACTGTTTTTT; CDR3 protein: CASSIDVQGAHSGEKLFF
J gene: TRBJ2-5; D gene: -; V gene: TRBV7-3; clone size: many; CDR3 DNA: TGTGCCAGCAGCTTAATCGGGTCGGGGGTCTCCCAAGAGACCCAGTACTTC; CDR3 protein: CASSLIGSGVSQETQYF
J gene: TRBJ2-1; D gene: -; V gene: TRBV7-9; clone size: many; CDR3 DNA: TGTGCCAGCAGCCCGAGACCGGGAACACGGCCACCGAATGAGCAGTTCTTC; CDR3 protein: CASSPRPGTRPPNEQFF
J gene: TRBJ2-6; D gene: -; V gene: TRBV12-3/TRBV12-4; clone size: many; CDR3 DNA: TGTGCCAGCAGTTTAGGGCCGGGACGGATTTTCTCTGGGGCCAACGTCCTGACTTTC; CDR3 protein: CASSLGPGRIFSGANVLTF
J gene: TRBJ2-7; D gene: -; V gene: TRBV7-6; clone size: few; CDR3 DNA: TGTGCCAGCAGCTTAGCCCCTCCGAGAAGCGGGTTCTCCTACGAGCAGTACTTC; CDR3 protein: CASSLAPPRSGFSYEQYF
J gene: TRBJ1-4; D gene: TRBD1; V gene: TRBV7-2; clone size: many; CDR3 DNA: TGTGCCAGCAGACAGGGGTGGGGTGAAAAACTGTTTTTT; CDR3 protein: CASRQGWGEKLFF
J gene: TRBJ2-2; D gene: TRBD1; V gene: TRBV28; clone size: many; CDR3 DNA: TGTGCCAGCAGCTCACCGGGACAGGGGGCCGGGGAGCTGTTTTTT; CDR3 protein: CASSSPGQGAGELFF
J gene: TRBJ2-3; D gene: TRBD2; V gene: TRBV20-1; clone size: -; CDR3 DNA: TGCAGTGCTATCTCTGGCGGGAGGTTCGCAGATACGCAGTATTTT; CDR3 protein: CSAISGGRFADTQYF
J gene: TRBJ2-5; D gene: -; V gene: TRBV7-2; clone size: few; CDR3 DNA: TGTGCCAGCAGCTTCCAAGGAGGAGGAGAGACCCAGTACTTC; CDR3 protein: CASSFQGGGETQYF
J gene: TRBJ1-2; D gene: -; V gene: TRBV4-3; clone size: few; CDR3 DNA: TGCGCCAGCAGCCAAGACGCCATAAGAGACCCGGCTAACTATGGCTACACCTTC; CDR3 protein: CASSQDAIRDPANYGYTF
J gene: TRBJ1-1; D gene: -; V gene: TRBV5-6; clone size: many; CDR3 DNA: TGTGCCAGCAGCCGGGGGAGGGCCACTGAAGCTTTCTTT; CDR3 protein: CASSRGRATEAFF
J gene: TRBJ2-1; D gene: TRBD2; V gene: TRBV6-6; clone size: few; CDR3 DNA: TGTGCCAGCAGTCTCCCGAGACTAGCGGGGCTAAAGAGTGAGCAGTTCTTC; CDR3 protein: CASSLPRLAGLKSEQFF
J gene: TRBJ2-7; D gene: -; V gene: TRBV12-3/TRBV12-4; clone size: few; CDR3 DNA: TGTGCCAGCAGTCCAAGACCAGACGAGCAGTACTTC; CDR3 protein: CASSPRPDEQYF
J gene: TRBJ2-5; D gene: -; V gene: TRBV7-3; clone size: many; CDR3 DNA: TGTGCCAGCAGCTTAGGGCAGGCAGAGACCCAGTACTTC; CDR3 protein: CASSLGQAETQYF